Below, 20 T cell receptor beta chains from the same sample are listed, as sequenced in a study of blood T cell repertoires in COVID-19. The repertoire was sequenced with immunoSEQ multiplex PCR; TCRdb's copy has only in-frame clones and lacks some. The sample shows about 340,000 clones, under 95% of them seen only once. Source material: peripheral blood. These receptors all stem from a woman younger than 30 who had recovered from COVID-19.

The chain employs TRBV5-1 and TRBJ2-1; D is perhaps TRBD2 (5 bases). CDR3 length: 15 amino acids. Trimming pared 2 bases from V and 4 bases from J, leaving 13 bases between. The V gene's germline CDR1 is SGHRS and CDR2 YFSETQ. The CDR3 DNA reads as TGCGCCAGCAGCTTATTTCCGGGGTCATACAATGAGCAGTTCTTC. Residues: CASSLFPGSYNEQFF.

The gene calls are TRBV2 and TRBJ1-2; TRBD1 aligns across 7 bases. Per the germline V gene, CDR1 is SNHLY and CDR2 is FYNNEI. CDR3 length: 14 amino acids. V trimming: 3 bases; J trimming: 3 bases; junction bases outside the gene matches: 4. The CDR3 DNA reads TGTGCCAGCAGTGAGACGGGACAGTACTATGGCTACACCTTC. Amino acids: CASSETGQYYGYTF.

V usage is TRBV6-5 and J usage is TRBJ2-3, with D hard to call. The CDR3 loop spans 16 amino acids. Germline CDR1 MNHEY, CDR2 SVGAGI. V lost 2 bases to trimming and J lost 0 bases, with 12 bases between them. DNA of the CDR3: TGTGCCAGCAGTTACCGACTGGTTGCTAGCACAGATACGCAGTATTTT. It yields the protein CASSYRLVASTDTQYF.

V gene TRBV4-3 combines with J gene TRBJ2-3, with 7 positions matching TRBD2. The junction had 10 bases not matched to a gene; V was cut back by 0 bases and J by 1 base. Germline values: CDR1 LGHNA, CDR2 YSLEER. The CDR3 is 18 amino acids. The chain's CDR3 is CASSQDYVGGSRTDTQYF. As DNA, the CDR3 is TGCGCCAGCAGCCAAGATTACGTGGGCGGGAGTCGCACAGATACGCAGTATTTT.

This chain links TRBV5-4 with TRBJ1-6; no clear D. The V end lost 2 bases, the J end lost 12 bases, and 9 bases lay between the germline ends. The CDR3 covers 12 residues. Germline CDR1 SGHNT, CDR2 YYREEE (reference sequence). In DNA, the CDR3 is TGTGCCAGCAGCTTCAGAGGAGAACCCCTCCACTTT. Encoded protein: CASSFRGEPLHF.

V and J are TRBV24-1 and TRBJ2-1; 12 positions match TRBD2. V trimming: 2 bases; J trimming: 4 bases; junction bases outside the gene matches: 8. CDR3 length: 18 residues. The germline V gene has CDR1 KGHDR and CDR2 SFDVKD. CDR3: CATSDSSSGRVGYNEQFF. The CDR3 DNA reads TGTGCCACCAGTGATTCCTCTAGCGGGAGGGTAGGATACAATGAGCAGTTCTTC.

V and J are TRBV6-4 and TRBJ2-2; D is undetermined. The CDR3 extends over 14 amino acids. Looked up from germline, CDR1 is MRHNA and CDR2 is SNTAGT. Between the trimmed V and J ends, which lost 4 bases and 8 bases, there was a span of 14 bases. The DNA for the CDR3 is TGTGCCAGCAGTGCGCAGGCCCCTTCTGGGGAGCTGTTTTTT. This sequence encodes CASSAQAPSGELFF.

This chain links TRBV24-1 with TRBJ2-1, with 7 bases lining up with TRBD1. Losses at the gene ends were 4 bases for V and 5 bases for J; bases not matched to a gene: 7. The CDR3 loop spans 15 amino acids. Per germline, CDR1 KGHDR and CDR2 SFDVKD. CDR3 sequence (DNA): TGTGCCACCAGTGACCCTCGAACAGGGGACAATGAGCAGTTCTTC. Encoded protein: CATSDPRTGDNEQFF.

The V gene is TRBV15, the J gene TRBJ2-2; 7 nucleotides align to TRBD2. Looked up from germline, CDR1 is LNHNV and CDR2 is YYDKDF (reference sequence). V lost 5 bases and J lost 3; bases outside the gene matches: 9. The CDR3 covers 16 residues. The CDR3: CATSPWGGGDTGELFF. The CDR3 region has the DNA TGTGCCACCAGCCCTTGGGGCGGGGGAGACACCGGGGAGCTGTTTTTT.

This clone came up a few times. V and J are TRBV7-9 and TRBJ2-7; the match to TRBD2 covers 9 bases. Germline CDR1 SEHNR, CDR2 FQNEAQ (reference sequence). V was pared by 4 bases and J by 9 bases, with 7 bases of the junction left unmatched. CDR3 length equals 13 residues. Here the CDR3 DNA reads TGTGCCAGCAGCTCCTTGGCGGGAGGGCCGCAGTACGTC. This translates into CASSSLAGGPQYV.

V usage is TRBV5-6 and J usage is TRBJ1-5, with D unresolved. The CDR3 runs to 14 residues. CDR1 is SGHDT and CDR2 is YYEEEE in the germline V gene. Trimming shortened V by 1 base and J by 0 bases, and 5 bases separated the two germline ends. The CDR3 reads CASSLYGSNQPQHF. In nucleotides, the CDR3 is TGTGCCAGCAGCTTGTACGGTAGCAATCAGCCCCAGCATTTT.

This rearrangement joins TRBV12-5 to TRBJ1-5; D possibly corresponds to TRBD1 (5 bases). The germline V and J ends were trimmed by 1 base and 13 bases, with 11 bases remaining between them. The germline CDR1 and CDR2 sequences are LGHNT and FRNRAP. The CDR3 has 12 amino acids. The chain's CDR3 is CASGLDSGRQHF. The CDR3 DNA is TGTGCTAGTGGTTTGGATTCAGGGAGGCAGCATTTT.

The chain links TRBV6-5 to TRBJ1-2; D may be TRBD1 (5 bases). This CDR3 spans 15 amino acids. The germline gives CDR1 MNHEY, CDR2 SVGAGI. The V end was cut by 2 bases, the J end by 1 base, with 11 bases between. The CDR3 protein is CASSYAHRSNYGYTF. CDR3 nucleotide sequence: TGTGCCAGCAGTTACGCGCACAGGAGTAACTATGGCTACACCTTC.

This chain joins TRBV28 and TRBJ2-1; 9 bases are shared with TRBD2. V shed 5 bases, J shed 2 bases, and the junction held 7 bases outside the gene matches. This CDR3 has 16 residues. The germline gives CDR1 MDHEN, CDR2 SYDVKM. Here the CDR3 DNA reads TGTGCCAGCAGTGACCTTAGCGGGAGAACCTACAATGAGCAGTTCTTC. It yields the protein CASSDLSGRTYNEQFF.

This sequence joins TRBV5-1 and TRBJ2-5; TRBD2 agrees at 8 bases. Trimming at V came to 1 base and at J to 7 bases, leaving 9 bases not matched to a gene. This CDR3 has 15 amino acids. Germline V lookup: CDR1 SGHRS, CDR2 YFSETQ. The CDR3 sequence is CASSLLSGSGGTQYF. The DNA for the CDR3 is TGCGCCAGCAGCTTGTTGAGCGGGAGCGGGGGGACCCAGTACTTC.

The chain joins TRBV7-9 to TRBJ1-4; a possible D gene is TRBD1 (6 bases). Trimming cost V 7 bases and J 7 bases, with 10 bases left between them. The CDR3 is 12 amino acids. Germline V gives CDR1 SEHNR, CDR2 FQNEAQ (reference sequence). CDR3 bases: TGTGCCAGCAAAGGGGGGGCTGAAAAACTGTTTTTT. This gives the protein CASKGGAEKLFF.

The V gene is TRBV5-1, the J gene TRBJ2-1, with 8 nucleotides matching TRBD2. The ends lost 1 base at V and 8 bases at J; junction bases unmatched: 14. In germline, CDR1 is SGHRS, CDR2 YFSETQ. This CDR3 is built from 17 residues. CDR3 sequence reads: CASSLLGSGVPPYEQFF. The CDR3 nucleotides read TGCGCCAGCAGCTTGCTAGGTAGCGGGGTCCCCCCCTATGAGCAGTTCTTC.

The CDR3 bases are TGTGCCGCCAAGGGACAGGGCGGCGGCTACACCTTC. The encoded protein is CAAKGQGGGYTF. The chain joins TRBV30 to TRBJ1-2, with 9 bases matching TRBD1. The V and J ends lost 8 bases and 8 bases, in that order; junction bases with no gene match: 9. CDR3 length equals 12 residues. Per germline, CDR1 GTSNPN and CDR2 SVGIG (reference sequence).

V usage is TRBV15 and J usage is TRBJ2-3; perhaps TRBD1 as D (5 bases). Trimming stripped 0 bases from V and 2 bases from J, with 9 bases between. The CDR3 length is 15 residues. Germline values: CDR1 LNHNV, CDR2 YYDKDF (reference sequence). DNA for the CDR3: TGTGCCACCAGCAGAGAGGCAGGGTACACAGATACGCAGTATTTT. Its protein is CATSREAGYTDTQYF.

J is TRBJ2-5 and V is TRBV11-3, with TRBD2 identical over 7 bases. After removal of 5 bases from V and 3 bases from J, the junction contained 12 bases not matched to a gene. This CDR3 region has 16 residues. Looked up from germline, CDR1 is SGHNT and CDR2 is YENEEA. As DNA, the CDR3 is TGTGCCAGCAGCACAGGTGGGCGGGAGTACAAAGAGACCCAGTACTTC. This encodes CASSTGGREYKETQYF.